A single sample is the source of the 7 T cell receptor beta chains below, sequenced in a study of OX40 agonist ivuxolimab in advanced cancers. Repertoires were generated with immunoSEQ multiplex PCR, while TCRdb's copy carries only in-frame clones and drops some. The sample includes about 69,000 clones, about 90% seen only once; the top ten take roughly 2.5%. The sample here was CD4+ or CD8+ T cells sorted from blood, taken in a trial of the OX40 agonist ivuxolimab. These receptors all stem from an adult with an advanced solid tumor such as melanoma, head and neck, liver or kidney cancer.

The chain recombines TRBV28 with TRBJ2-1; 8 nucleotides agree with TRBD2. The CDR3 runs 15 residues. The germline CDR1 and CDR2 sequences are MDHEN and SYDVKM. Losses at the gene ends were 6 bases for V and 2 bases for J; bases not matched to a gene: 6. CDR3 nucleotides: TGTGCCAGCAGCCGTAGCGGGATAGCCTACAATGAGCAGTTCTTC. Its protein product is CASSRSGIAYNEQFF.

The rearrangement joins TRBV18 to TRBJ2-2; D gene unclear. The CDR3 runs 15 residues. Deletions cut 6 bases from V and 3 bases from J, with 14 bases between. Per germline, CDR1 KGHSH and CDR2 LQKENI. CDR3 protein: CASSLRASDTGELFF. The CDR3 nucleotides are TGTGCCAGCTCCCTCCGGGCGTCCGACACCGGGGAGCTGTTTTTT.

This chain joins TRBV27 and TRBJ1-4; D gene uncertain. Per germline, CDR1 MNHEY and CDR2 SMNVEV (reference sequence). V lost 0 bases to trimming and J lost 10 bases, with 9 bases between them. The CDR3 is 13 amino acids. In DNA form, the CDR3 reads TGTGCCAGCAGTTTATCAGGAAGCGGAAAACTGTTTTTT. This encodes CASSLSGSGKLFF.

This clone occurred a few times. The chain is built from TRBV28 and TRBJ1-2; TRBD1 matches 7 bases. Germline V gene data show CDR1 as MDHEN and CDR2 as SYDVKM. V lost 7 bases, J lost 2 bases, and 7 bases stayed unmatched. The CDR3 consists of 14 residues. The DNA of the CDR3 is TGTGCCAGCAACACAGGGGAGGCCAACTATGGCTACACCTTC. This translates into CASNTGEANYGYTF.

The gene calls are TRBV6-5 and TRBJ1-2, with D perhaps matching TRBD1 (6 bases). The V end was cut by 0 bases, the J end by 10 bases, with 21 bases between. Germline values: CDR1 MNHEY, CDR2 SVGAGI. The CDR3 extends over 16 amino acids. The CDR3 bases are TGTGCCAGCAGTTACTCGGTGGCGGGGGCTCAGGTAGCCTACACCTTC. Translating it yields CASSYSVAGAQVAYTF.

The CDR3 DNA reads TGTGCCAGCAGTGCCCCTCGGAGGAGCAGTCGGGCTTTCTTT. Protein sequence: CASSAPRRSSRAFF. V gene TRBV6-1 combines with J gene TRBJ1-1; D ambiguous. The CDR3 runs to 14 residues. Germline-derived CDR1 and CDR2 are MNHNS and SASEGT. Trimming removed 4 bases at V and 11 bases at J, with 20 bases between.

The rearrangement links TRBV11-3 to TRBJ1-6; 7 bases are a match to TRBD1. The CDR3 is 16 amino acids. CDR1 is SGHNT and CDR2 is YENEEA in the germline V gene. J was trimmed by 8 bases and V by 5 bases; bases with no gene match: 12. The CDR3 loop reads CASSQIPGQNYSPLHF. The CDR3 coding sequence is TGTGCCAGCAGCCAGATACCGGGACAGAATTATTCACCCCTCCACTTT.